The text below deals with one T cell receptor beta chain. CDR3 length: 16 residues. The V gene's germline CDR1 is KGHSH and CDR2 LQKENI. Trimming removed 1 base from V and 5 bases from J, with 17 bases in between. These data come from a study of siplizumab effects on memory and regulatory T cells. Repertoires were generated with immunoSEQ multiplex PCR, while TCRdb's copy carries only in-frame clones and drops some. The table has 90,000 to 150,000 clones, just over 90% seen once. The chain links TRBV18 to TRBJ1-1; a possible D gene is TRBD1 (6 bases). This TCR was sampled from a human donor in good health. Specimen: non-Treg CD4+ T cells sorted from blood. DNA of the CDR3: TGTGCCAGCTCACCACAGACAGCCACGAGGGGGACTGAAGCTTTCTTT. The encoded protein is CASSPQTATRGTEAFF.